This T cell receptor (beta chain) was captured by sequencing in a study of shared clonotypes between healthy human individuals. Study-level information: CD4 naive and memory got three plates each, CD8 naive two, CD8 memory one. Study results and limitations: Relative to clonotypes present in all four donors, those not shared had lower generation probabilities.

Only CD45RO-negative cells positively selected for CCR7 counted as naive CD8 cells, so terminally differentiated effector memory CD45RA+ cells were excluded. All donors were Caucasian adults living in Nashville, Tennessee. About this clone itself: Its target is unknown.

Germline CDR1 is SGDLS and CDR2 is YYNGEE. V was shortened by 4 bases and J by 1 base, with 11 bases between the two germline ends. The CDR3 covers 15 residues. Method: immunoSEQ multiplex PCR; TCRdb's copy keeps in-frame clones and lacks some. The data hold around 2,000,000 clones, with roughly 91% observed a single time. The V and J genes are TRBV9 and TRBJ1-4; D is perhaps TRBD1 (6 bases). The source material was naive CD8+ T cells from PBMCs. The sequence came from a man between 18 and 35 years old in good health. Some clones in this sample may be carry-over from other donors' samples. CDR3 loop: CASSPRQETNEKLFF. In DNA, the CDR3 is TGTGCCAGCAGCCCGCGACAGGAAACTAATGAAAAACTGTTTTTT.